This T cell receptor beta chain comes out of a study of blood T cell repertoires in COVID-19. Original handling: Estimates of nucleated cell counts were drawn from the amplification of reference gene primers. The protocol was immunoSEQ multiplex PCR, while the TCRdb copy is restricted to in-frame clones and leaves out a portion. V and J calls and clone size follow that table, whereas D and trimming were derived from the DNA. The table lists about 29,000 clones, 80% to 90% of them singletons. Germline CDR1 LNHDA, CDR2 SQIVND (reference sequence). CDR3 length equals 12 residues. Trimming pared 3 bases from V and 11 bases from J, leaving 11 bases between.

This TCR was sampled from a human donor in a cohort sampled during active COVID-19. The chain carries TRBV19 and TRBJ1-5; D ambiguous. The specimen sequenced was peripheral blood. The chain's CDR3 is CASSIPLEAQHF. The CDR3 nucleotides are TGTGCCAGTAGTATTCCTCTCGAGGCCCAGCATTTT.